The 16 T cell receptor beta chains in this list originate from one sample, sequenced in a study of sequential checkpoint blockade in melanoma. Treatment of the sample: randomized to nivolumab then ipilimumab (arm A) or the reverse (arm B). Repertoires were generated with immunoSEQ multiplex PCR, while TCRdb's copy carries only in-frame clones and drops some. This table holds about 13,000 clones, about 78% found once. The material was CD8+ T cells sorted from blood (inferred from file names), obtained from a patient given nivolumab and ipilimumab in sequence. These receptors all come from a human donor with melanoma.

This clone is medium-sized in the sample. J is TRBJ1-1 and V is TRBV13; tentatively, D is TRBD1 (6 bases). Per germline, CDR1 PRHDT and CDR2 FYEKMQ (reference sequence). Trimming pared 5 bases from V and 4 bases from J, leaving 11 bases between. The CDR3 sequence is 13 residues long. This chain's CDR3 is CASSHRVPTEAFF. The CDR3 nucleotides read TGTGCCAGCAGCCACAGGGTTCCCACTGAAGCTTTCTTT.

The chain recombines TRBV21-1 with TRBJ2-2; TRBD2 is taken as the D call from the table, unchecked against the DNA. TRBV21-1 constitutes a pseudogene. This CDR3 has 15 residues. The CDR3 DNA reads as TGTGCCAGCAGTGCCGGGACTGCGAACACCGGGGAGCTGTTTTTT. Translation gives CASSAGTANTGELFF.

This clone was recorded a few times. This chain uses TRBV27 with TRBJ1-2, with unresolved D. Germline V gene lookup returns CDR1 MNHEY and CDR2 SMNVEV (reference sequence). This CDR3 region has 13 residues. V lost 8 bases and J 4 bases, leaving 14 bases between the germline ends. CDR3 bases: TGTGCCAGCTCTCCGCACAGTTCCTATGGCTACACCTTC. Encoded protein: CASSPHSSYGYTF.

This clone appeared once. J is TRBJ1-2 and V is TRBV9, with TRBD1 matching over 10 bases. This CDR3 comprises 15 residues. V shed 4 bases and J 4 bases; nucleotides not matched to a gene: 7. Germline V lookup: CDR1 SGDLS, CDR2 YYNGEE. CDR3 sequence reads: CASSHPTGGGYGYTF. CDR3 sequence (DNA): TGTGCCAGCAGCCACCCGACAGGGGGCGGCTATGGCTACACCTTC.

About this clone itself: Sequence at one end of the junction differs from germline and may be a read error. Here the CDR3 DNA reads TGTGCCAGCAGTTTATCCCACCCAGGACTAGCGGCATCCTCCGAGCAGTACTTC. Protein: CASSLSHPGLAASSEQYF. The J gene is TRBJ2-7, the V gene TRBV27; 10 nucleotides line up with TRBD2. CDR3 length: 18 residues. The germline CDR1 and CDR2 sequences are MNHEY and SMNVEV (reference sequence).

The chain combines TRBV6-6 with TRBJ1-5; D remains ambiguous. This CDR3 has 14 residues. The V and J ends lost 7 bases and 3 bases respectively, with 13 bases between them. CDR1 is MNHNY and CDR2 is SVGAGI in the germline V gene (reference sequence). CDR3 region: CASTLNGSNQPQHF. The CDR3 nucleotides read TGTGCCAGCACCTTGAACGGGTCCAATCAGCCCCAGCATTTT.

The V and J genes are TRBV19 and TRBJ2-3; 9 positions agree with TRBD2. Germline CDR1 reads LNHDA; CDR2 reads SQIVND (reference sequence). This CDR3 spans 16 amino acids. V gave up 5 bases and J gave up 0 bases; unmatched junction bases: 6. The CDR3, as DNA: TGTGCCAGTAGTGTCCTAGCGGGGTCTAGCACAGATACGCAGTATTTT. The encoded protein is CASSVLAGSSTDTQYF.

This sequence joins TRBV19 and TRBJ2-5; 8 bases fit TRBD2. The germline V gene has CDR1 LNHDA and CDR2 SQIVND (reference sequence). V dropped 5 bases and J dropped 1; count of bases not matched to a gene: 12. The CDR3 totals 17 residues. CDR3 sequence: CASSGLGVSGAQETQYF. The CDR3 DNA follows: TGTGCCAGTAGTGGCCTCGGGGTTAGCGGGGCCCAAGAGACCCAGTACTTC. Full variable domain (rest looked up from reference TRBV19 and TRBJ2-5): DGGITQSPKYLFRKEGQNVTLSCEQNLNHDAMYWYRQDPGQGLRLIYYSQIVNDFQKGDIAEGYSVSREKKESFPLTVTSAQKNPTAFYLCASSGLGVSGAQETQYFGPGTRLLVL.

This clone has more than one count but fewer than ten. The chain uses TRBV30 and TRBJ2-3, with 9 bases matching TRBD2. Unmatched junction bases numbered 6, after V lost 3 bases and J lost 2 bases. This CDR3 contains 15 residues. CDR1 is GTSNPN and CDR2 is SVGIG in the germline V gene (reference sequence). The CDR3 is CAWRGLAWHTDTQYF. The DNA of the CDR3 is TGTGCCTGGAGGGGACTAGCCTGGCACACAGATACGCAGTATTTT.

This clone was counted a few times. This chain connects TRBV7-3 to TRBJ2-5, with D tentatively TRBD1 (6 bases). The germline V gene encodes CDR1 SGHTA and CDR2 FQGTGA. CDR3 length equals 15 residues. V was trimmed by 3 bases and J by 3 bases, leaving 14 bases between them. The CDR3 coding sequence is TGTGCCAGCAGCTTGGGGGCTAAGGCGAAAGAGACCCAGTACTTC. Its protein is CASSLGAKAKETQYF.

V and J are TRBV19 and TRBJ2-7, with 10 bases matching TRBD1. CDR3 length: 13 amino acids. From germline, CDR1 is LNHDA and CDR2 SQIVND (reference sequence). V trimming: 5 bases; J trimming: 6 bases; junction bases outside the gene matches: 4. In DNA form, the CDR3 reads TGTGCCAGTAGTCCGGGACAGGGGTTCGAGCAGTACTTC. Its translation: CASSPGQGFEQYF.

This chain connects TRBV2 to TRBJ2-2, with TRBD2 matching 8 bases. The CDR3 contains 16 residues. Germline lookup yields CDR1 SNHLY and CDR2 FYNNEI. The V gene end was trimmed by 1 base and the J gene end by 4 bases; junction bases not matched to a gene: 5. The DNA for the CDR3 is TGTGCCAGCAGTGAAGGGCGGGGGGCACGCACCGGGGAGCTGTTTTTT. This translates into CASSEGRGARTGELFF.

This chain uses TRBV6-4 with TRBJ2-2, with 8 bases identical to TRBD1. CDR1 is MRHNA and CDR2 is SNTAGT in the germline V gene. There are 14 residues in the CDR3. V was clipped by 0 bases and J by 6 bases; unmatched bases: 0. CDR3 nucleotide sequence: TGTGCCAGCAGTGACTCGACAGGGGCCGGGGAGCTGTTTTTT. Translation: CASSDSTGAGELFF.

As for this clone: In the same sample, other DNA sequences code for this CDR3. CDR3 residues: CASSVEGQGAYEQYF. CDR3 nucleotide sequence: TGTGCCAGCAGCGTAGAAGGCCAGGGGGCCTACGAGCAGTACTTC. The chain links TRBV9 to TRBJ2-7; 7 positions match TRBD1. The J segment lost 2 bases and the V segment lost 0 bases, leaving 5 bases of the junction unmatched. Germline V lookup: CDR1 SGDLS, CDR2 YYNGEE. This CDR3 is 15 amino acids long.

CDR3 in amino acids: CASSVVGGFNEQFF. CDR3 DNA: TGTGCCAGCAGCGTAGTCGGGGGGTTCAATGAGCAGTTCTTC. The chain links TRBV9 to TRBJ2-1; 7 bases align to TRBD2. The CDR3 extends over 14 amino acids. The germline V gene encodes CDR1 SGDLS and CDR2 YYNGEE. Losses at the gene ends were 0 bases for V and 6 bases for J; bases not matched to a gene: 3.

The chain recombines TRBV5-8 with TRBJ1-1; D is ambiguous. Germline V gene data show CDR1 as SGHTS and CDR2 as YDEGEE. The CDR3 extends over 10 amino acids. The V end was cut by 7 bases, the J end by 6 bases, with 7 bases between. The CDR3 loop reads CASLRAEAFF. The CDR3, as DNA: TGTGCCAGCCTTCGAGCTGAAGCTTTCTTT.